The source of this T cell receptor beta chain is a study of T cell repertoires in ileal Crohn's disease. Study-level information: Operated complications were stricturing disease (61%) and penetrating disease (approximately 39%). About half received postoperative treatment, around ten with thiopurines and 15 to 20 anti-TNF.

Study outcomes and limitations: High-frequency clones were more common in sorted CD8 than CD4 cells.

Here immunoSEQ multiplex PCR was the method, and the copy in TCRdb shows in-frame clones only, minus some. The sample shows 13,000 to 15,000 clones, about 73% of them seen only once. This CDR3 is built from 14 residues. The V gene's germline CDR1 is KGHSH and CDR2 LQKENI. V dropped 5 bases and J dropped 2 bases, with 13 bases sitting between them. For this clone: What it recognizes is unknown.

Patients were adults with ileal or ileocolonic Crohn's disease needing resection. The V and J genes are TRBV18 and TRBJ2-7; a possible D gene is TRBD1 (6 bases). Sequencing was carried out using ileal tissue. This TCR was recovered from an adult with Crohn's disease. CDR3 DNA sequence: TGTGCCAGCTCAGAATATCAGGGGCCCTACGAGCAGTACTTC. Translation gives CASSEYQGPYEQYF.